The rows below give T cell receptor beta chains drawn from one sample of a study of blood T cell repertoires in COVID-19. This table comes from immunoSEQ multiplex PCR, and its TCRdb copy is limited to in-frame clones, with some not included. Of 100,000 to 150,000 clones listed, around 84% are singletons. Material for sequencing was PBMCs or T cells enriched from blood (not recorded which). The receptors were sampled from a woman aged 30 to 39 who had recovered from COVID-19. CDR3s include the opening cysteine and the closing phenylalanine or tryptophan. Fields, in order: J gene, clone size, D gene, V gene, CDR3 DNA, CDR3 protein. A D gene is named only where the DNA matches it firmly. Clone size is given for some rows only: seen once, a few or many times, or a class if the clone is expanded.

j_call: TRBJ1-1; clone_size: once; d_call: TRBD1; v_call: TRBV19; cdr3_nt: TGTGCCAGTAGTATTCTCCCGGGACAGGGGAACACTGAAGCTTTCTTT; cdr3_aa: CASSILPGQGNTEAFF
j_call: TRBJ2-3; clone_size: once; d_call: -; v_call: TRBV24-1; cdr3_nt: TGTGCCACCAGTGCCGAGCGGAACACAGATACGCAGTATTTT; cdr3_aa: CATSAERNTDTQYF
j_call: TRBJ2-7; clone_size: -; d_call: TRBD2; v_call: TRBV27; cdr3_nt: TGTGCCAGCAGTTTAAGTCTAGCGGGAGTAGGCGAGCAGTACTTC; cdr3_aa: CASSLSLAGVGEQYF
j_call: TRBJ2-1; clone_size: -; d_call: TRBD1; v_call: TRBV6-4; cdr3_nt: TGTGCCAGCAGTGATGCAGGGGGCGCCGGGAATGAGCAGTTCTTC; cdr3_aa: CASSDAGGAGNEQFF
j_call: TRBJ2-7; clone_size: -; d_call: TRBD2; v_call: TRBV3-1/TRBV3-2; cdr3_nt: TGTGCCAGCAGCCAAGAAAGCGGGAGTATCAACGAGCAGTACTTC; cdr3_aa: CASSQESGSINEQYF
j_call: TRBJ1-1; clone_size: -; d_call: -; v_call: TRBV28; cdr3_nt: TGTGCCAGCAGTTTATCAGGGGTAAAGAACACTGAAGCTTTCTTT; cdr3_aa: CASSLSGVKNTEAFF
j_call: TRBJ2-3; clone_size: -; d_call: -; v_call: TRBV2; cdr3_nt: TGTGCCAGCGAGAGGGAGGGGGGGAGCACAGATACGCAGTATTTT; cdr3_aa: CASEREGGSTDTQYF
j_call: TRBJ2-2; clone_size: -; d_call: TRBD2; v_call: TRBV29-1; cdr3_nt: TGCAGCGTTGAGACCCTAGCGGCAAACACCGGGGAGCTGTTTTTT; cdr3_aa: CSVETLAANTGELFF
j_call: TRBJ1-5; clone_size: once; d_call: -; v_call: TRBV6-1; cdr3_nt: TGTGCCAGCAGTGAATTGTTTTCGGATCAGCCCCAGCATTTT; cdr3_aa: CASSELFSDQPQHF
j_call: TRBJ1-1; clone_size: -; d_call: -; v_call: TRBV18; cdr3_nt: TGTGCCAGCTCATCGGGGGGGAACACTGAAGCTTTCTTT; cdr3_aa: CASSSGGNTEAFF
j_call: TRBJ2-1; clone_size: -; d_call: TRBD1; v_call: TRBV7-2; cdr3_nt: TGTGCCAGCAGCCAACAGGGGCCGGGGTACAATGAGCAGTTCTTC; cdr3_aa: CASSQQGPGYNEQFF
j_call: TRBJ1-4; clone_size: -; d_call: TRBD1; v_call: TRBV4-1; cdr3_nt: TGCGCCAGCAGCCAAGATTTGCGGATCACAGGGGCGGGCAAACTGTTTTTT; cdr3_aa: CASSQDLRITGAGKLFF
j_call: TRBJ1-2; clone_size: -; d_call: -; v_call: TRBV6-5; cdr3_nt: TGTGCCAGCAGTTACTCGAGGGTTAACTATGGCTACACCTTC; cdr3_aa: CASSYSRVNYGYTF
j_call: TRBJ2-2; clone_size: few; d_call: TRBD2; v_call: TRBV7-3; cdr3_nt: TGTGCCAGCAGCTTAGCGGGGGACACCGGGGAGCTGTTTTTT; cdr3_aa: CASSLAGDTGELFF
j_call: TRBJ2-5; clone_size: -; d_call: -; v_call: TRBV7-8; cdr3_nt: TGTGCCAGCAGCTTAAAGGCGGCCCCCAGAACAGAGACCCAGTACTTC; cdr3_aa: CASSLKAAPRTETQYF
j_call: TRBJ2-3; clone_size: -; d_call: -; v_call: TRBV3-1/TRBV3-2; cdr3_nt: TGTGCCAGCAGCCAAGCCCACGGAGATACGCAGTATTTT; cdr3_aa: CASSQAHGDTQYF
j_call: TRBJ1-1; clone_size: few; d_call: TRBD1; v_call: TRBV5-1; cdr3_nt: TGCGCCAGTCAGGGGGCCACTGAAGCTTTCTTT; cdr3_aa: CASQGATEAFF
j_call: TRBJ1-2; clone_size: -; d_call: -; v_call: TRBV29-1; cdr3_nt: TGCAGCGTTGAGGACATCTATGGCTACACCTTC; cdr3_aa: CSVEDIYGYTF